One sample yielded the 14 T cell receptor beta chains listed below, sequenced in a study of cytomegalovirus exposure and HLA in healthy donors. This table comes from immunoSEQ multiplex PCR, and its TCRdb copy is limited to in-frame clones, with some not included. The sample carries fewer than 120,000 clones, 70% to 90% recorded once. The sequenced material came from PBMCs. The receptors stem from a woman in her twenties or thirties in good health and CMV-seropositive.

V is TRBV4-1 and J is TRBJ2-5; unclear D gene. The CDR3 runs to 16 residues. Trimming removed 2 bases at V and 1 base at J, with 14 bases between. Germline V lookup: CDR1 MGHRA, CDR2 YSYEKL. The CDR3 DNA reads as TGCGCCAGCAGCCAAACCCCCACCCCAGGCCAAGAGACCCAGTACTTC. Its translation is CASSQTPTPGQETQYF.

The chain carries TRBV5-5 and TRBJ2-7; a possible D gene is TRBD1 (5 bases). Germline CDR1 and CDR2: SGHKS and YYEKEE (reference sequence). This CDR3 has 13 residues. Between the trimmed V and J ends, which lost 1 base and 1 base, there was a span of 6 bases. CDR3 in DNA: TGTGCCAGCAGCTTGTACAGGTCCTACGAGCAGTACTTC. Translation gives CASSLYRSYEQYF. Looking up the rest from reference TRBV5-5 and TRBJ2-7 gives the full variable domain: DAGVTQSPTHLIKTRGQQVTLRCSPISGHKSVSWYQQVLGQGPQFIFQYYEKEERGRGNFPDRFSARQFPNYSSELNVNALLLGDSALYLCASSLYRSYEQYFGPGTRLTVT.

The chain couples TRBV30 to TRBJ2-1, with D perhaps matching TRBD2 (7 bases). Germline CDR1 is GTSNPN and CDR2 is SVGIG (reference sequence). The CDR3 is made up of 12 amino acids. Trimming cost V 5 bases and J 7 bases, with 12 bases left between them. Written as DNA, the CDR3 is TGTGCCTGGGAGGGGGGGATGAATGAGCAGTTCTTC. Protein: CAWEGGMNEQFF.

This clone occurred once. The chain uses TRBV28 and TRBJ1-2; D gene uncertain. The CDR3 covers 12 residues. Trimming left V 3 bases short and J 7 bases short, with 9 bases between. The germline CDR1 and CDR2 sequences are MDHEN and SYDVKM. CDR3 sequence (DNA): TGTGCCAGCAGTTTCGCGGGGATTGGCTACACCTTC. It translates to CASSFAGIGYTF.

This chain uses TRBV28 with TRBJ2-2; 10 bases fit TRBD1. The trim removed 7 bases at V and 4 bases at J, leaving 9 bases unmatched. There are 16 residues in the CDR3. Germline CDR1 reads MDHEN; CDR2 reads SYDVKM. CDR3 DNA: TGTGCCAGCAAGGGGGAGGACAGGGGGAGCACCGGGGAGCTGTTTTTT. The encoded protein is CASKGEDRGSTGELFF.

The chain recombines TRBV13 with TRBJ2-3; TRBD2 matches at 8 bases. The CDR3 runs to 17 residues. The ends lost 1 base at V and 3 bases at J; junction bases unmatched: 9. CDR1 and CDR2 (germline): PRHDT, FYEKMQ (reference sequence). As DNA, the CDR3 is TGTGCCAGCAGCTTAGTGCTAGGAGGCGGGGGGACAGATACGCAGTATTTT. Protein sequence: CASSLVLGGGGTDTQYF.

This clone was picked up one time. CDR3 DNA sequence: TGTGCCAGCAGTTACTCGCCGGGGAGTCAGCCCCAGCATTTT. Translating gives CASSYSPGSQPQHF. The chain combines TRBV6-6 with TRBJ1-5, with D unresolved. CDR3 length: 14 residues. Germline CDR1 is MNHNY and CDR2 is SVGAGI (reference sequence). Trimming left V 0 bases short and J 6 bases short, with 9 bases between.

V and J are TRBV28 and TRBJ2-7; tentatively, D is TRBD1 (6 bases). Germline values: CDR1 MDHEN, CDR2 SYDVKM. This CDR3 comprises 13 residues. V dropped 7 bases and J dropped 5 bases, with 15 bases sitting between them. For the CDR3, the DNA is TGTGCCAGCACCGCAGGGGTAGTCGACGAGCAGTACTTC. Translated: CASTAGVVDEQYF. Together with reference TRBV28 and TRBJ2-7, the CDR3 gives the full variable domain: DVKVTQSSRYLVKRTGEKVFLECVQDMDHENMFWYRQDPGLGLRLIYFSYDVKMKEKGDIPEGYSVSREKKERFSLILESASTNQTSMYLCASTAGVVDEQYFGPGTRLTVT.

The rearrangement uses TRBV13 and TRBJ1-3; 7 positions agree with TRBD1. This CDR3 has 15 residues. Germline V gene lookup returns CDR1 PRHDT and CDR2 FYEKMQ (reference sequence). Trimming removed 2 bases from V and 2 bases from J; junction bases left unmatched: 3. DNA of the CDR3: TGTGCCAGCAGCTTAAAAGGGACAGCTGGAAACACCATATATTTT. Protein product: CASSLKGTAGNTIYF.

V gene TRBV19 combines with J gene TRBJ2-1; D ambiguous. Germline CDR1 is LNHDA and CDR2 is SQIVND (reference sequence). The CDR3 is 15 residues long. V was pared by 3 bases and J by 1 base, with 10 bases between. The CDR3 loop is CASSMERSSYNEQFF. DNA for the CDR3: TGTGCCAGTAGTATGGAGCGTTCTTCCTACAATGAGCAGTTCTTC.

This sequence joins TRBV9 and TRBJ1-2, with 8 bases identical to TRBD1. The CDR3 sequence is 14 residues long. The germline gives CDR1 SGDLS, CDR2 YYNGEE. With V trimmed by 2 bases and J by 5 bases, 5 bases remained unmatched. This chain's CDR3 is CASSVGTGWYGYTF. CDR3 nucleotides: TGTGCCAGCAGCGTTGGGACAGGATGGTATGGCTACACCTTC.

The chain recombines TRBV4-3 with TRBJ2-7; TRBD2 matches 12 bases. With V trimmed by 0 bases and J by 3 bases, 3 bases remained unmatched. Germline V lookup: CDR1 LGHNA, CDR2 YSLEER. There are 16 residues in the CDR3. The chain's CDR3 is CASSQEAGLAGYEQYF. The CDR3 DNA sequence: TGCGCCAGCAGCCAAGAGGCGGGACTAGCGGGCTACGAGCAGTACTTC.

The V and J genes are TRBV10-3 and TRBJ2-2; D might be TRBD1 (5 bases). The CDR3 sequence is 13 residues long. The germline V and J ends were trimmed by 6 bases and 5 bases, with 10 bases remaining between them. Germline V gene lookup returns CDR1 ENHRY and CDR2 SYGVKD. In DNA, the CDR3 is TGTGCCATCAGAGGGGCTGGGACCGGGGAGCTGTTTTTT. It encodes CAIRGAGTGELFF.

The chain employs TRBV13 and TRBJ1-2; the match to TRBD1 covers 7 bases. This CDR3 spans 16 amino acids. The V gene's germline CDR1 is PRHDT and CDR2 FYEKMQ (reference sequence). The trim removed 4 bases at V and 4 bases at J, leaving 12 bases unmatched. The CDR3 bases are TGTGCCAGCAGCTCTCTCGACAGGGAAGAGTTCTATGGCTACACCTTC. Residues: CASSSLDREEFYGYTF.